Presented here are 4 T cell receptor beta chains from one specimen sequenced in a study of T cell responses to AZD1222 COVID-19 vaccine. This table comes from immunoSEQ multiplex PCR, and its TCRdb copy is limited to in-frame clones, with some not included. The top ten clones hold about 1.5% of a sample with about 150,000 clones, less than 95% of them seen once. Sequenced material: peripheral blood, taken on day 0 of AZD1222 vaccination. The receptors were sampled from an adult in good health.

The chain has TRBV27 and TRBJ1-3; D call uncertain. There are 15 residues in the CDR3. Trimming pared 4 bases from V and 0 bases from J, leaving 10 bases between. Per germline, CDR1 MNHEY and CDR2 SMNVEV (reference sequence). The CDR3 loop reads CASSSAGFSGNTIYF. CDR3 bases: TGTGCCAGCAGTTCTGCTGGGTTCTCTGGAAACACCATATATTTT.

The rearrangement links TRBV10-1 to TRBJ1-2; D may be TRBD1 (6 bases). Trimming stripped 9 bases from V and 4 bases from J, with 12 bases between. Germline V gene sequence: CDR1 WNHNN, CDR2 SYGVQD (reference sequence). CDR3 length: 12 residues. In DNA form, the CDR3 reads TGCGCCAGTGGCAGGGGCCCCTATGGCTACACCTTC. Amino acid sequence: CASGRGPYGYTF.

This clone was seen only once. V usage is TRBV9 and J usage is TRBJ2-5, with D possibly matching TRBD2 (5 bases). Germline V gene data show CDR1 as SGDLS and CDR2 as YYNGEE. V was shortened by 0 bases and J by 5 bases, with 17 bases between the two germline ends. The CDR3 has 16 residues. Here the CDR3 reads CASSVDGGRRQETQYF. The CDR3 region has the DNA TGTGCCAGCAGCGTAGACGGCGGCAGGAGGCAGGAGACCCAGTACTTC.

The V and J genes are TRBV9 and TRBJ1-2; the match to TRBD1 covers 7 bases. Germline assignment: CDR1 SGDLS and CDR2 YYNGEE. The CDR3 runs 14 residues. The V gene end was trimmed by 4 bases and the J gene end by 0 bases; junction bases not matched to a gene: 3. CDR3 DNA: TGTGCCAGCAGCCCAGGGGGACCTAACTATGGCTACACCTTC. Amino acid sequence: CASSPGGPNYGYTF.